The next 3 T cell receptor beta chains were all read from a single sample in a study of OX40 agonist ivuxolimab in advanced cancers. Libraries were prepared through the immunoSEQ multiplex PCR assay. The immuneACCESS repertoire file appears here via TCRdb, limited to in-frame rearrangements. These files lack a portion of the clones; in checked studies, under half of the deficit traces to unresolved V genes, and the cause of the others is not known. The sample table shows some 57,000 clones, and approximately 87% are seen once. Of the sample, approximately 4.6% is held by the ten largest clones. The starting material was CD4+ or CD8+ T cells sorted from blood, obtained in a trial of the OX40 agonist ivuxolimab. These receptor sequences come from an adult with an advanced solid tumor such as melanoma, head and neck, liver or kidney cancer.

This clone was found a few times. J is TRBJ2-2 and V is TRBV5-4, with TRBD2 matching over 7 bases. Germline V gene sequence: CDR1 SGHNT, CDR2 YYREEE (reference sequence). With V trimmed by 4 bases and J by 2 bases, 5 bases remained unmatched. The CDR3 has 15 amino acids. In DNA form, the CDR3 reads TGTGCCAGCAGCGGGGGGGTCAAAAACACCGGGGAGCTGTTTTTT. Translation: CASSGGVKNTGELFF.

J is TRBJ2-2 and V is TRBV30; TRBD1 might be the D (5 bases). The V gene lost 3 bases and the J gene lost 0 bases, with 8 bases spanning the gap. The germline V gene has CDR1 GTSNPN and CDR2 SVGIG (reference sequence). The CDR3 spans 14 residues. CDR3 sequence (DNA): TGTGCCTGGAGGACACAGGCGAACACCGGGGAGCTGTTTTTT. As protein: CAWRTQANTGELFF.

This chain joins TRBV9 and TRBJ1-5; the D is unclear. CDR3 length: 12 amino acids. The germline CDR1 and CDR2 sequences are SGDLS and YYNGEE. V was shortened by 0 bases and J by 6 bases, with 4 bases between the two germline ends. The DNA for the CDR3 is TGTGCCAGCAGCGTAGATATTCAGCCCCAGCATTTT. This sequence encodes CASSVDIQPQHF. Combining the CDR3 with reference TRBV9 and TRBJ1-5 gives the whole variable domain DSGVTQTPKHLITATGQRVTLRCSPRSGDLSVYWYQQSLDQGLQFLIQYYNGEERAKGNILERFSAQQFPDLHSELNLSSLELGDSALYFCASSVDIQPQHFGDGTRLSIL.